The 5 T cell receptor beta chains below were found in one sample sequenced in a study of shared T cell receptors in the human thymus. Clones were read by immunoSEQ multiplex PCR, and TCRdb kept only the in-frame ones, dropping some. Found here are 630,000 or so clones, approximately 87% of them singletons; the top ten hold roughly 0.0089%. The same data also went into a second study, on human thymus T cells.

The source material was thymocytes. The receptors were gathered from a boy under two years old with a congenital heart defect.

CDR3 protein: CASSCQGRTYEQYF. The CDR3 coding sequence is TGTGCCAGCAGTTGCCAGGGAAGAACCTACGAGCAGTACTTC. The chain joins TRBV25-1 to TRBJ2-7; TRBD1 is a possible D gene (5 bases). Trimming pared 5 bases from V and 2 bases from J, leaving 13 bases between. Germline CDR1 and CDR2: MGHDK and SYGVNS. The CDR3 runs 14 residues.

In its sample, this clone was seen a few times. The CDR3 reads CASSLKPLGLAGAYNEQFF. The CDR3 DNA reads TGTGCCAGCAGCTTAAAGCCCCTAGGACTAGCGGGAGCCTACAATGAGCAGTTCTTC. The rearrangement uses TRBV7-9 and TRBJ2-1; 13 bases agree with TRBD2. The germline CDR1 and CDR2 sequences are SEHNR and FQNEAQ (reference sequence). This CDR3 spans 19 amino acids. V gave up 2 bases and J gave up 2 bases; unmatched junction bases: 9.

Here the CDR3 reads CASSQEPRTSGYTDTQYF. CDR3 sequence (DNA): TGTGCCAGCAGCCAAGAGCCACGGACTAGCGGGTACACAGATACGCAGTATTTT. The V and J genes are TRBV4-2 and TRBJ2-3; 11 bases are a match to TRBD2. The CDR3 sequence is 18 residues long. Germline values: CDR1 LGHNA, CDR2 YNFKEQ. The J segment lost 2 bases and the V segment lost 0 bases, leaving 7 bases of the junction unmatched.

In this sample, this clone turned up once. This rearrangement joins TRBV27 to TRBJ2-1; maybe TRBD2 (6 bases). This CDR3 comprises 13 residues. CDR1 is MNHEY, CDR2 SMNVEV, per germline (reference sequence). V lost 8 bases and J lost 4, with 12 bases in between. CDR3 loop: CASLAVGYNEQFF. CDR3 bases: TGTGCCAGCTTAGCGGTCGGATACAATGAGCAGTTCTTC.

The chain uses TRBV7-6 and TRBJ2-1; 8 bases are shared with TRBD2. Germline CDR1 and CDR2: SGHVS and FNYEAQ. The CDR3 totals 15 residues. After removal of 2 bases from V and 6 bases from J, the junction contained 6 bases not matched to a gene. CDR3 in DNA: TGTGCCAGCAGCTTATCAGGGACTAGTAGCAATGAGCAGTTCTTC. Encoded protein: CASSLSGTSSNEQFF.